What follows are 16 T cell receptor beta chains derived from one specimen sequenced in a study of control samples from healthy donors and cancer patients. Libraries were prepared by immunoSEQ multiplex PCR; TCRdb keeps only in-frame clonotypes and omits some of them. The table records 40,000 to 50,000 clones, over 90% of them present only once. The sequencing input was PBMCs. All receptors derive from a woman aged 50 to 60 with head and neck cancer.

Details on this clone: The junction differs from germline at one of its ends, possibly a read error. The J gene is TRBJ1-6, the V gene TRBV7-9; TRBD1 aligns across 8 bases. CDR3 size: 12 residues. Germline CDR1 and CDR2: SEHNR and FQNEAQ (reference sequence). As DNA, the CDR3 is TGTGCCAGCAGCTTGGACAGGGATGTTCGAGACTTT. Residues: CASSLDRDVRDF.

The chain employs TRBV11-2 and TRBJ1-2; TRBD1 matches at 12 bases. Losses at the gene ends were 5 bases for V and 5 bases for J; bases not matched to a gene: 9. The CDR3 consists of 16 residues. Germline assignment: CDR1 SGHAT and CDR2 FQNNGV. CDR3 DNA sequence: TGTGCCAGCAGCCCCAGGGGACAGGGGGCAGGGTATGGCTACACCTTC. This gives the protein CASSPRGQGAGYGYTF.

The rearrangement uses TRBV3-1 (or the pseudogene TRBV3-2) and TRBJ2-1, with no clear D. Trimming removed 0 bases from V and 12 bases from J, with 12 bases in between. CDR1 is LGHDT and CDR2 is YNNKEL in the germline V gene (reference sequence). This CDR3 contains 13 residues. Here the CDR3 reads CASSQDRPLGQFF. The CDR3 DNA reads TGTGCCAGCAGCCAAGATAGGCCCCTGGGGCAGTTCTTC.

The count of this clone is one. The chain employs TRBV19 and TRBJ1-5; 12 bases agree with TRBD1. In germline, CDR1 is LNHDA, CDR2 SQIVND (reference sequence). The J segment lost 0 bases and the V segment lost 6 bases, leaving 6 bases of the junction unmatched. The CDR3 has 17 residues. For the CDR3, the DNA is TGTGCCAGTAGGCGGGACAGGGGGCTACGTAGCAATCAGCCCCAGCATTTT. This sequence encodes CASRRDRGLRSNQPQHF. Full variable domain (missing parts from reference TRBV19 and TRBJ1-5): DGGITQSPKYLFRKEGQNVTLSCEQNLNHDAMYWYRQDPGQGLRLIYYSQIVNDFQKGDIAEGYSVSREKKESFPLTVTSAQKNPTAFYLCASRRDRGLRSNQPQHFGDGTRLSIL.

The rearrangement joins TRBV7-3 to TRBJ2-1; D is unclear. Germline V CDR1 and CDR2: SGHTA, FQGTGA. The V and J ends lost 0 bases and 0 bases respectively, with 3 bases between them. CDR3 length: 14 residues. This CDR3 is CASSLTSSYNEQFF. The CDR3, as DNA: TGTGCCAGCAGCTTAACGAGCTCCTACAATGAGCAGTTCTTC.

This clone appeared once. The chain couples TRBV28 to TRBJ1-1; D might be TRBD1 (6 bases). The germline gives CDR1 MDHEN, CDR2 SYDVKM. The CDR3 has 13 amino acids. Trimming took off 6 bases at V and 5 bases at J, with 13 bases between the two ends. CDR3 residues: CASRTGRGTEAFF. CDR3 sequence (DNA): TGTGCCAGCAGAACAGGGCGGGGAACTGAAGCTTTCTTT.

The V call is TRBV7-2, the J call TRBJ2-7; the match to TRBD1 covers 9 bases. Germline loops: CDR1 SGHTA, CDR2 FQGNSA. CDR3 length equals 15 residues. The V gene end was trimmed by 3 bases and the J gene end by 5 bases; junction bases not matched to a gene: 8. CDR3 in amino acids: CASSLAGTGSHEQYF. The CDR3 region has the DNA TGTGCCAGCAGCTTGGCTGGGACAGGGAGCCACGAGCAGTACTTC.

The chain joins TRBV11-2 to TRBJ2-5; either TRBD1 or TRBD2 may fit D (5 bases each). With 5 bases removed from V and 1 base from J, the gap between germline ends came to 11 bases. Per the germline V gene, CDR1 is SGHAT and CDR2 is FQNNGV. The CDR3 is made up of 14 amino acids. CDR3 amino acids: CASSRAGTQETQYF. The CDR3 DNA follows: TGTGCCAGCAGCCGGGCCGGGACCCAAGAGACCCAGTACTTC.

The rearrangement joins TRBV19 to TRBJ1-5, with D perhaps matching TRBD1 (6 bases). CDR1 is LNHDA, CDR2 SQIVND, per germline (reference sequence). Trimming left V 3 bases short and J 3 bases short, with 15 bases between. The CDR3 extends over 16 amino acids. For the CDR3, the DNA is TGTGCCAGTAGTATTTTCGGCAGGGGAGTCAATCAGCCCCAGCATTTT. Translated: CASSIFGRGVNQPQHF. The whole variable domain, remainder taken from reference TRBV19 and TRBJ1-5, is DGGITQSPKYLFRKEGQNVTLSCEQNLNHDAMYWYRQDPGQGLRLIYYSQIVNDFQKGDIAEGYSVSREKKESFPLTVTSAQKNPTAFYLCASSIFGRGVNQPQHFGDGTRLSIL.

This chain connects TRBV2 to TRBJ1-4; D is unclear. Trimming removed 8 bases from V and 0 bases from J, with 10 bases in between. Per the germline V gene, CDR1 is SNHLY and CDR2 is FYNNEI. The CDR3 loop spans 14 amino acids. CDR3 nucleotides: TGTGCCAGCTTCAAAGAAACAACTAATGAAAAACTGTTTTTT. Protein: CASFKETTNEKLFF.

This sequence joins TRBV2 and TRBJ1-2; TRBD1 matches 7 bases. V shed 6 bases, J shed 5 bases, and the junction held 9 bases outside the gene matches. Germline CDR1 and CDR2: SNHLY and FYNNEI. The CDR3 consists of 14 residues. CDR3 amino acids: CASRPQGFGYGYTF. DNA for the CDR3: TGTGCCAGCAGGCCACAGGGGTTTGGTTATGGCTACACCTTC.

This clone was counted once. The rearrangement joins TRBV9 to TRBJ2-7; TRBD1 matches at 7 bases. The J segment lost 1 base and the V segment lost 0 bases, leaving 7 bases of the junction unmatched. The CDR3 is 16 amino acids. Germline V gene data show CDR1 as SGDLS and CDR2 as YYNGEE. CDR3 region: CASSVAGTGVSYEQYF. CDR3 in DNA: TGTGCCAGCAGCGTAGCGGGAACAGGGGTTTCCTACGAGCAGTACTTC.

The chain is built from TRBV18 and TRBJ1-3, with D maybe TRBD1 (5 bases). This CDR3 contains 16 residues. The germline V gene has CDR1 KGHSH and CDR2 LQKENI. The V end was cut by 0 bases, the J end by 4 bases, with 13 bases between. CDR3 nucleotide sequence: TGTGCCAGCTCACCACCGGGCAGGGAAGGAGGAAACACCATATATTTT. Its protein product is CASSPPGREGGNTIYF. The variable domain in full, completed from reference TRBV18 and TRBJ1-3, reads NAGVMQNPRHLVRRRGQEARLRCSPMKGHSHVYWYRQLPEEGLKFMVYLQKENIIDESGMPKERFSAEFPKEGPSILRIQQVVRGDSAAYFCASSPPGREGGNTIYFGEGSWLTVV.

The chain couples TRBV2 to TRBJ2-7, with a possible D match to TRBD1 (6 bases). V was pared by 0 bases and J by 2 bases, with 8 bases between. CDR1 is SNHLY and CDR2 is FYNNEI in the germline V gene. The CDR3 length is 14 residues. Here the CDR3 reads CASSEARGPYEQYF. Written as DNA, the CDR3 is TGTGCCAGCAGTGAAGCCAGGGGTCCCTACGAGCAGTACTTC.

The count of this clone is one. The chain employs TRBV7-8 and TRBJ2-1; D is possibly TRBD2 (6 bases). Germline V lookup: CDR1 SGHVS, CDR2 FQNEAQ. The CDR3 covers 19 residues. The germline V and J ends were trimmed by 5 bases and 7 bases, with 30 bases remaining between them. CDR3 coding DNA: TGTGCCAGCAGCCCCGGGGTACTCTTGGGCGCGGGGAATCAGAATGAGCAGTTCTTC. Translation gives CASSPGVLLGAGNQNEQFF.

The J gene is TRBJ1-1, the V gene TRBV15; 8 nucleotides match TRBD1. The V gene's germline CDR1 is LNHNV and CDR2 YYDKDF (reference sequence). The CDR3 runs 14 residues. J was trimmed by 4 bases and V by 2 bases; bases with no gene match: 3. The CDR3 region is CATSRPDRVTEAFF. CDR3 coding DNA: TGTGCCACCAGCAGACCGGACAGGGTCACTGAAGCTTTCTTT.